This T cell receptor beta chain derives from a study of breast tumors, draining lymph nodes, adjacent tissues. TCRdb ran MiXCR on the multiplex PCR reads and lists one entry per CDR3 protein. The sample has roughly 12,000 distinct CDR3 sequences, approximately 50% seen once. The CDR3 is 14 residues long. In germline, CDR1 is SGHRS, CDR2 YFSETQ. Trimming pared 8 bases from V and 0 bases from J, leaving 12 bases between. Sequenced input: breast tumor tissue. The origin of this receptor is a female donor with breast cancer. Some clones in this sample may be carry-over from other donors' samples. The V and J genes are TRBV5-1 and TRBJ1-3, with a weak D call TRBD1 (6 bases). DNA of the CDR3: TGCGCCAGTGCCGGGGGCTTCTCTGGAAACACCATATATTTT. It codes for CASAGGFSGNTIYF.